This TCR beta chain was documented in a study of control samples from healthy donors and cancer patients. Generated by immunoSEQ multiplex PCR, the TCRdb table keeps only in-frame clones and is missing some. The sample comprises roughly 130,000 clones, more than 85% of which are singletons, and 1.7% rests with the top ten. Trimming cost V 6 bases and J 2 bases, with 8 bases left between them. This CDR3 is built from 13 residues. Per germline, CDR1 SGHTA and CDR2 FQGNSA. In its sample, this clone was seen a few times. This sequence originates from a man aged 45 to 65 with head and neck cancer. The specimen was PBMCs. The chain carries TRBV7-2 and TRBJ1-5, with D unresolved. Here the CDR3 DNA reads TGTGCCAGCAGAGCCACCGGCAATCAGCCCCAGCATTTT. The encoded protein is CASRATGNQPQHF.